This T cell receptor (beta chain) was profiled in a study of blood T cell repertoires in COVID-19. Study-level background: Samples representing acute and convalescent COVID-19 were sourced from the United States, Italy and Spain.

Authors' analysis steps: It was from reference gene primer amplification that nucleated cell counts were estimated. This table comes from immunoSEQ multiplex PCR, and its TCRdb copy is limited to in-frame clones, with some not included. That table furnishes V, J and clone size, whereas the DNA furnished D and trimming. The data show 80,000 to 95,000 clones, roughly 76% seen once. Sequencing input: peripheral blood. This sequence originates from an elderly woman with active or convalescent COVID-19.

As DNA, the CDR3 is TGTGCCAGCAGTGAGGTAGGGAGGAACACTGAAGCTTTCTTT. It codes for CASSEVGRNTEAFF. The V call is TRBV2, the J call TRBJ1-1; no clear D gene. V was pared by 3 bases and J by 1 base, with 9 bases between. The CDR3 has 14 residues. Per the germline V gene, CDR1 is SNHLY and CDR2 is FYNNEI. Variable domain in full (rest from reference TRBV2 and TRBJ1-1): EPEVTQTPSHQVTQMGQEVILRCVPISNHLYFYWYRQILGQKVEFLVSFYNNEISEKSEIFDDQFSVERPDGSNFTLKIRSTKLEDSAMYFCASSEVGRNTEAFFGQGTRLTVV.